This T cell receptor beta chain derives from a study of blood T cell repertoires in COVID-19. As for the study in general: There were acute and convalescent COVID-19 samples, and they came from the United States, Italy and Spain. PBMCs, B-cell-depleted T cells, or T cells provided the cDNA or gDNA that made up the material.

As handled by the study authors: Researchers report that nucleated cell counts were estimated from reference gene primer amplification. Clones were sequenced by immunoSEQ multiplex PCR, and TCRdb holds only the in-frame ones, with some missing. Clone size and the V and J calls come from that table; the DNA yielded D and trimming. The profile covers around 70,000 clones, with roughly 86% appearing a single time and approximately 12% taken by the ten largest. Germline V lookup: CDR1 SGHAT, CDR2 FQDESV (reference sequence). J gave up 10 bases and V 6 bases, and 9 bases lay outside the gene matches. The length of the CDR3 is 15 residues.

The receptor's source is a human donor in a cohort sampled during active COVID-19. The chain has TRBV11-1 and TRBJ2-1, with 13 bases lining up with TRBD2. What was sequenced was peripheral blood. In DNA form, the CDR3 reads TGTGCCAGCAGAATACTAGCGGGGGGGCCGGGAGAGCAGTTCTTC. It yields the protein CASRILAGGPGEQFF. Full variable domain (remainder filled in from reference TRBV11-1 and TRBJ2-1): EAEVAQSPRYKITEKSQAVAFWCDPISGHATLYWYRQILGQGPELLVQFQDESVVDDSQLPKDRFSAERLKGVDSTLKIQPAELGDSAMYLCASRILAGGPGEQFFGPGTRLTVL.